These 28 T cell receptor beta chains were sequenced from one sample in a study of T cells in tuberculosis. Sorting used thawed, overnight-rested PBMC stained with anti-CD3, a viability dye and GMM-loaded CD1B tetramer. C32 glucose monomycolate from Rhodococcus equi was loaded onto the CD1B tetramers. Profiling relied on immunoSEQ multiplex PCR, and the TCRdb table lists in-frame clones only, not all of them. The sample lists around 50,000 clones; approximately 91% were seen once. Sequencing was done on a sample of CD1b-GMM tetramer-negative cells sorted from PBMCs. The receptors derive from an adult woman with latent tuberculosis.

This sequence joins TRBV28 and TRBJ2-5; the D gene is possibly TRBD2 (6 bases). The CDR3 length is 17 residues. Germline V gene sequence: CDR1 MDHEN, CDR2 SYDVKM. V lost 4 bases and J lost 0, with 18 bases in between. The CDR3 coding sequence is TGTGCCAGCAGTTCCCTTCGGGACTCGAACCACCAAGAGACCCAGTACTTC. Encoded protein: CASSSLRDSNHQETQYF.

Note on this clone: Other DNA sequences in this sample translate to the same CDR3. The CDR3 sequence is CASSIGGTSSPLHF. CDR3 nucleotide sequence: TGTGCCAGTAGTATAGGCGGTACATCTTCACCCCTCCACTTT. This chain connects TRBV19 to TRBJ1-6; the D is unclear. The CDR3 totals 14 residues. The V and J ends lost 1 base and 9 bases respectively, with 10 bases between them. Germline loops: CDR1 LNHDA, CDR2 SQIVND (reference sequence).

This chain connects TRBV19 to TRBJ1-2, with TRBD1 matching 8 bases. J gave up 4 bases and V 8 bases, and 3 bases lay outside the gene matches. The CDR3 has 12 residues. Germline values: CDR1 LNHDA, CDR2 SQIVND (reference sequence). Written as DNA, the CDR3 is TGTGCCAGTGCCGACAGGGGCTATGGCTACACCTTC. Its protein product is CASADRGYGYTF.

This chain connects TRBV10-3 to TRBJ2-1; possibly TRBD2 for D (6 bases). Germline loops: CDR1 ENHRY, CDR2 SYGVKD. This CDR3 region has 15 residues. V gave up 0 bases and J gave up 7 bases, with 13 bases separating them. The DNA for the CDR3 is TGTGCCATCAGTGAGTCGGGGACTGGTTTAAATGAGCAGTTCTTC. The encoded protein is CAISESGTGLNEQFF.

This clone was counted only a few times. This chain links TRBV28 with TRBJ1-6; 7 bases are shared with TRBD1. There are 13 residues in the CDR3. Germline-derived CDR1 and CDR2 are MDHEN and SYDVKM. The CDR3 region is CALQRDRESPLHF. CDR3 DNA: TGTGCTCTACAGAGGGACAGAGAATCACCCCTCCACTTT.

The genes are TRBV18 and TRBJ1-1; TRBD1 matches at 11 bases. Trimming took 3 bases from V and 4 from J; bases not matched to a gene: 7. The germline V gene has CDR1 KGHSH and CDR2 LQKENI. The CDR3 runs 16 residues. The CDR3 nucleotides read TGTGCCAGCTCACCCGGGACAGGGGGTAAGGGCACTGAAGCTTTCTTT. Translating it yields CASSPGTGGKGTEAFF.

This CDR3 is CASGLGGTQYF. CDR3 DNA: TGTGCCAGTGGGCTCGGGGGGACCCAGTACTTC. The rearrangement joins TRBV6-5 to TRBJ2-5, with TRBD2 as a possible D gene (6 bases). The CDR3 is 11 amino acids. Germline CDR1 reads MNHEY; CDR2 reads SVGAGI. V dropped 9 bases and J dropped 7 bases, with 12 bases sitting between them.

The sample holds a few counts of this clone. The sample has other DNA sequences that encode this CDR3 too. V usage is TRBV6-6 and J usage is TRBJ1-2; D unclear. The V gene's germline CDR1 is MNHNY and CDR2 SVGAGI (reference sequence). The CDR3 is 11 amino acids. The V gene lost 7 bases and the J gene lost 3 bases, with 6 bases spanning the gap. This CDR3 is CASTSDYGYTF. CDR3 nucleotides: TGTGCCAGCACCTCCGACTATGGCTACACCTTC.

The V gene is TRBV6-6, the J gene TRBJ1-6; 10 bases map to TRBD1. CDR3 size: 14 residues. With V trimmed by 5 bases and J by 7 bases, 2 bases remained unmatched. Germline V CDR1 and CDR2: MNHNY, SVGAGI (reference sequence). CDR3 in amino acids: CASSRGQGNSPLHF. In DNA, the CDR3 is TGTGCCAGCAGTCGGGGACAGGGGAATTCACCCCTCCACTTT.

This clone is a singleton in its sample. In DNA form, the CDR3 reads TGCGCCAGCAGCGTAAAAATTCCGGGACAGGCTAGCACAGATACGCAGTATTTT. As protein: CASSVKIPGQASTDTQYF. The gene calls are TRBV5-1 and TRBJ2-3; 8 positions match TRBD1. With V trimmed by 4 bases and J by 0 bases, 13 bases remained unmatched. CDR3 length: 18 residues. Germline assignment: CDR1 SGHRS and CDR2 YFSETQ.

V usage is TRBV7-2 and J usage is TRBJ1-3; D gene unclear. This CDR3 has 15 amino acids. Per the germline V gene, CDR1 is SGHTA and CDR2 is FQGNSA. V gave up 3 bases and J gave up 0 bases, with 9 bases separating them. The CDR3 loop reads CASSFAGISGNTIYF. The DNA of the CDR3 is TGTGCCAGCAGCTTTGCGGGCATCTCTGGAAACACCATATATTTT.

The count of this clone is one. The V call is TRBV5-1, the J call TRBJ2-3; 9 bases fit TRBD2. Per germline, CDR1 SGHRS and CDR2 YFSETQ. V lost 0 bases, J lost 5 bases, and 10 bases stayed unmatched. This CDR3 has 17 amino acids. Written as DNA, the CDR3 is TGCGCCAGCAGCTTGGTCTTGGCTAGCGGGATCAAAGATACGCAGTATTTT. Its protein is CASSLVLASGIKDTQYF.

The chain uses TRBV4-1 and TRBJ2-4; perhaps TRBD2 as D (5 bases). With 1 base removed from V and 6 bases from J, the gap between germline ends came to 7 bases. This CDR3 is 13 amino acids long. Germline CDR1 MGHRA, CDR2 YSYEKL. CDR3 residues: CASSQVSANIQYF. DNA for the CDR3: TGCGCCAGCAGCCAAGTTAGCGCAAACATTCAGTACTTC.

The genes are TRBV28 and TRBJ2-7; D unclear. The CDR3 runs to 12 residues. V was clipped by 5 bases and J by 3 bases, with 8 bases between them. Germline CDR1 and CDR2: MDHEN and SYDVKM. CDR3 sequence reads: CASSGRRYEQYF. The CDR3 region has the DNA TGTGCCAGCAGTGGCAGGCGCTACGAGCAGTACTTC.

This rearrangement joins TRBV4-1 to TRBJ2-7, with 12 bases aligning to TRBD2. Germline V gene lookup returns CDR1 MGHRA and CDR2 YSYEKL. V lost 2 bases, J lost 2 bases, and 19 bases stayed unmatched. The CDR3 extends over 21 amino acids. The CDR3 protein is CASSQPKLATSGRVVTYEQYF. DNA of the CDR3: TGCGCCAGCAGCCAACCAAAACTCGCGACTAGCGGGAGAGTTGTCACCTACGAGCAGTACTTC.

The chain links TRBV5-5 to TRBJ2-7; TRBD1 is a possible D gene (6 bases). Trimming took 3 bases from V and 3 from J, leaving 19 bases between them. CDR1 and CDR2 (germline): SGHKS, YYEKEE (reference sequence). The CDR3 is made up of 16 amino acids. The CDR3 coding sequence is TGTGCCAGCAGCTCACGTCCGGGACAAATGAACTACGAGCAGTACTTC. This sequence encodes CASSSRPGQMNYEQYF.

To note about this clone: At one end, the junction sequence differs from germline, possibly due to a read error. The V call is TRBV28, the J call TRBJ1-4; D is unclear. The V gene's germline CDR1 is MDHEN and CDR2 SYDVKM. The CDR3 is 12 amino acids. Here the CDR3 reads CASSLGGVAPLF. In nucleotides, the CDR3 is TGTGCCAGCAGTTTGGGCGGGGTCGCGCCTCTTTTT. The full variable domain, completed using reference TRBV28 and TRBJ1-4, is DVKVTQSSRYLVKRTGEKVFLECVQDMDHENMFWYRQDPGLGLRLIYFSYDVKMKEKGDIPEGYSVSREKKERFSLILESASTNQTSMYLCASSLGGVAPLFGSGTQLSVL.

The genes are TRBV27 and TRBJ2-7; perhaps TRBD1 as D (5 bases). The CDR3 has 14 residues. Germline assignment: CDR1 MNHEY and CDR2 SMNVEV (reference sequence). Trimming removed 5 bases from V and 7 bases from J, with 18 bases in between. CDR3 bases: TGTGCCAGCAGTCCACAGGACCGTTGGAAAGAGCAGTACTTC. The encoded protein is CASSPQDRWKEQYF.

The rearrangement uses TRBV27 and TRBJ2-2, with 8 bases fitting TRBD1. The CDR3 spans 19 residues. V dropped 0 bases and J dropped 5; count of bases not matched to a gene: 14. CDR1 MNHEY and CDR2 SMNVEV come from the germline V gene (reference sequence). The DNA of the CDR3 is TGTGCCAGCAGTTTATCTCGAAGGGGAGGACAGGGAGTTACCGGGGAGCTGTTTTTT. Translation gives CASSLSRRGGQGVTGELFF.

The gene calls are TRBV18 and TRBJ1-1; D not resolved. The CDR3 runs to 13 residues. The germline gives CDR1 KGHSH, CDR2 LQKENI. The V end lost 4 bases, the J end lost 4 bases, and 10 bases lay between the germline ends. The chain's CDR3 is CASSRGETTEAFF. For the CDR3, the DNA is TGTGCCAGCTCACGCGGGGAAACCACTGAAGCTTTCTTT.

The chain couples TRBV7-8 to TRBJ2-3, with 10 bases aligning to TRBD2. Germline V gene sequence: CDR1 SGHVS, CDR2 FQNEAQ. CDR3 length: 16 amino acids. J was trimmed by 3 bases and V by 3 bases; bases with no gene match: 6. CDR3 loop: CASSLSGGAGTDTQYF. In DNA form, the CDR3 reads TGTGCCAGCAGCTTGAGCGGGGGGGCCGGGACAGATACGCAGTATTTT.

This clone was seen once. The genes are TRBV7-2 and TRBJ2-3, with TRBD2 identical over 8 bases. The CDR3 runs to 16 residues. V was clipped by 5 bases and J by 3 bases; unmatched bases: 10. Germline values: CDR1 SGHTA, CDR2 FQGNSA. CDR3 nucleotides: TGTGCCAGCAGCCCCCGCGAGCGGGGGATTACAGATACGCAGTATTTT. Its translation is CASSPRERGITDTQYF.

The CDR3, as DNA: TGTGCCATCAGTGAGTGGGACATCCAGGAAGCTTTCTTT. Protein product: CAISEWDIQEAFF. The chain carries TRBV10-3 and TRBJ1-1; the D gene is possibly TRBD1 (6 bases). CDR1 and CDR2 (germline): ENHRY, SYGVKD. With 1 base removed from V and 8 bases from J, the gap between germline ends came to 11 bases. The CDR3 loop spans 13 amino acids.

The chain's CDR3 is CASSPERVRQFF. The CDR3 DNA follows: TGTGCCAGCAGCCCGGAGCGGGTTCGCCAGTTCTTC. The V and J genes are TRBV7-9 and TRBJ2-1; a possible D gene is TRBD2 (6 bases). The CDR3 loop spans 12 amino acids. From germline, CDR1 is SEHNR and CDR2 FQNEAQ (reference sequence). Trimming shortened V by 5 bases and J by 13 bases, and 15 bases separated the two germline ends.

The chain is built from TRBV6-6 and TRBJ2-5, with TRBD1 matching 8 bases. The CDR3 has 14 residues. Trimming took 5 bases from V and 1 from J; bases not matched to a gene: 3. Germline CDR1 MNHNY, CDR2 SVGAGI (reference sequence). CDR3 in DNA: TGTGCCAGCAGTGACACAGGGGGCCAAGAGACCCAGTACTTC. This sequence encodes CASSDTGGQETQYF.

This clone was seen a single time. V is TRBV18 and J is TRBJ2-2; tentative D call: TRBD2 (5 bases). Germline V gene lookup returns CDR1 KGHSH and CDR2 LQKENI. The V end lost 2 bases, the J end lost 0 bases, and 13 bases lay between the germline ends. The CDR3 extends over 17 amino acids. In nucleotides, the CDR3 is TGTGCCAGCTCACCATTAGGAGGTAGGACGAACACCGGGGAGCTGTTTTTT. Residues: CASSPLGGRTNTGELFF.

The chain has TRBV7-2 and TRBJ2-6; 7 positions agree with TRBD1. The V gene end was trimmed by 5 bases and the J gene end by 11 bases; junction bases not matched to a gene: 12. In germline, CDR1 is SGHTA, CDR2 FQGNSA. CDR3 length equals 15 residues. The CDR3 DNA reads TGTGCCAGCAGCCCGGTTCTGACAGGGTTAGACGTCCTGACTTTC. Protein: CASSPVLTGLDVLTF.

The chain combines TRBV5-6 with TRBJ1-5; no clear D gene. The CDR3 is made up of 13 amino acids. Germline V gene data show CDR1 as SGHDT and CDR2 as YYEEEE. Trimming cost V 4 bases and J 3 bases, with 8 bases left between them. CDR3 DNA sequence: TGTGCCAGCAGCCTCGGGTTCAATCAGCCCCAGCATTTT. The encoded protein is CASSLGFNQPQHF.